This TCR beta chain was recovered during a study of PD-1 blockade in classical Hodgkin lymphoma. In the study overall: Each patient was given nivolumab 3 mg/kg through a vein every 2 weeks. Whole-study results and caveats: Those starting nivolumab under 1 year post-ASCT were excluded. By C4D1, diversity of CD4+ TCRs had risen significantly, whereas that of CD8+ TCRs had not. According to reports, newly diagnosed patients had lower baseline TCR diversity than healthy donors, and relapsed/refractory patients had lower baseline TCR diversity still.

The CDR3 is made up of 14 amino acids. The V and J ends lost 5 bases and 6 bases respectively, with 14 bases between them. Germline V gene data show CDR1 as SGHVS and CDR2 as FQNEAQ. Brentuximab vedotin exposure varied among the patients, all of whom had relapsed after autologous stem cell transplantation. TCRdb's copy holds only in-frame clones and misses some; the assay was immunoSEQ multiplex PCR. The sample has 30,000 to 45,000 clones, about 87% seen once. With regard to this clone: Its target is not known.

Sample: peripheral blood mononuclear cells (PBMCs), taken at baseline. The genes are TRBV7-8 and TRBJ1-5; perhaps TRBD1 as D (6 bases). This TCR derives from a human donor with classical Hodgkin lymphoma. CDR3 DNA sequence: TGTGCCAGCAGCCCAGTGGGGGGCTCTCAGCCCCAGCATTTT. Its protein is CASSPVGGSQPQHF.